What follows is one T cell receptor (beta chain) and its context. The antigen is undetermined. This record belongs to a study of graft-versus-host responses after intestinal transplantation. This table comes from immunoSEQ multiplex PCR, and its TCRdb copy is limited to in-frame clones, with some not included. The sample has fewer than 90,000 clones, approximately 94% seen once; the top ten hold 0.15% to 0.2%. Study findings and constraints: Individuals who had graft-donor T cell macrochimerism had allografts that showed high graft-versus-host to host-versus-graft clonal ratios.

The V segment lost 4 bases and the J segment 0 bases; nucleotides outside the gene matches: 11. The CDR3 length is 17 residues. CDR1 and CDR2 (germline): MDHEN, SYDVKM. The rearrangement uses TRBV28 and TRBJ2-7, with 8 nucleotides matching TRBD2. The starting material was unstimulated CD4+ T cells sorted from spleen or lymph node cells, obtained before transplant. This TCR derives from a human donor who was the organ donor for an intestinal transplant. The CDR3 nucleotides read TGTGCCAGCAGTTGGAAACTAGCGGCCCTCCTCTCCTACGAGCAGTACTTC. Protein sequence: CASSWKLAALLSYEQYF.